Each of the 13 T cell receptor beta chains below was sequenced from the same sample in a study of blood T cell repertoires in COVID-19. Produced via immunoSEQ multiplex PCR; TCRdb's table is partial and in-frame only. The sample holds around 200,000 clones; about 88% are singletons and the top ten take about 5%. The sequencing sample was made of peripheral blood. These receptors were taken from a woman of 80 years or more with acute or convalescent COVID-19.

The J gene is TRBJ2-2, the V gene TRBV19; 7 bases are shared with TRBD1. CDR1 and CDR2 (germline): LNHDA, SQIVND (reference sequence). V lost 4 bases to trimming and J lost 2 bases; unmatched junction nucleotides: 10. The CDR3 covers 17 residues. Here the CDR3 reads CASSTRVGTVNTGELFF. The CDR3 DNA reads TGTGCCAGTAGTACGAGGGTCGGGACAGTCAACACCGGGGAGCTGTTTTTT.

The sample holds one count of this clone. The chain joins TRBV30 to TRBJ2-1; the match to TRBD2 covers 8 bases. V shed 0 bases, J shed 0 bases, and the junction held 4 bases outside the gene matches. CDR1 and CDR2 from the germline V gene are GTSNPN and SVGIG (reference sequence). This CDR3 is built from 16 residues. The CDR3 DNA sequence: TGTGCCTGGAGTGTAGGGCTAGCGGGCTCCTACAATGAGCAGTTCTTC. As protein: CAWSVGLAGSYNEQFF.

The chain uses TRBV6-5 and TRBJ2-5, with 8 positions matching TRBD1. Germline CDR1 MNHEY, CDR2 SVGAGI. The CDR3 runs to 15 residues. The V gene end was trimmed by 7 bases and the J gene end by 4 bases; junction bases not matched to a gene: 11. Written as DNA, the CDR3 is TGTGCCAGCAAAAGAGTAATGACAGGGGTAGAGACCCAGTACTTC. Amino acids: CASKRVMTGVETQYF.

The J gene is TRBJ1-1, the V gene TRBV29-1; TRBD1 matches at 8 bases. CDR3 length equals 15 residues. CDR1 is SQVTM and CDR2 is ANQGSEA in the germline V gene. V lost 3 bases, J lost 0 bases, and 6 bases stayed unmatched. CDR3 residues: CSVEGQGAVNTEAFF. CDR3 sequence (DNA): TGCAGCGTTGAGGGCCAGGGGGCTGTGAACACTGAAGCTTTCTTT. Drawing the rest from reference TRBV29-1 and TRBJ1-1, the complete variable domain is SAVISQKPSRDICQRGTSLTIQCQVDSQVTMMFWYRQQPGQSLTLIATANQGSEATYESGFVIDKFPISRPNLTFSTLTVSNMSPEDSSIYLCSVEGQGAVNTEAFFGQGTRLTVV.

As DNA, the CDR3 is TGTGCCAGCTCACCATCGGACAGCAACACTGAAGCTTTCTTT. Encoded protein: CASSPSDSNTEAFF. V and J are TRBV18 and TRBJ1-1; weak D call: TRBD1 (6 bases). This CDR3 is built from 14 residues. V gave up 2 bases and J gave up 2 bases, with 9 bases separating them. From germline, CDR1 is KGHSH and CDR2 LQKENI.

The CDR3 sequence: CASSFVEGGEQYF. The DNA for the CDR3 is TGTGCCAGCAGTTTCGTCGAGGGAGGCGAGCAGTACTTC. This chain connects TRBV12-3 or TRBV12-4 to TRBJ2-7; possibly TRBD2 for D (6 bases). The V end lost 3 bases, the J end lost 6 bases, and 12 bases lay between the germline ends. The CDR3 is 13 amino acids.

V usage is TRBV6-1 and J usage is TRBJ1-4; 10 bases agree with TRBD1. CDR1 is MNHNS and CDR2 is SASEGT in the germline V gene. J gave up 1 base and V 2 bases, and 4 bases lay outside the gene matches. This CDR3 comprises 17 residues. The CDR3: CASSERTGGITNEKLFF. DNA of the CDR3: TGTGCCAGCAGTGAAAGGACAGGGGGGATAACTAATGAAAAACTGTTTTTT.

For the CDR3, the DNA is TGCGCCAGCAGCCCACAGGGGGAGACAAGCAATGAGCAGTTCTTC. Its protein is CASSPQGETSNEQFF. V gene TRBV5-1 combines with J gene TRBJ2-1, with 8 nucleotides matching TRBD1. In germline, CDR1 is SGHRS, CDR2 YFSETQ. The CDR3 totals 15 residues. Trimming took 4 bases from V and 6 from J; bases not matched to a gene: 9.

The gene calls are TRBV7-2 and TRBJ1-2, with 11 positions matching TRBD1. The V gene end was trimmed by 5 bases and the J gene end by 6 bases; junction bases not matched to a gene: 5. The CDR3 is 14 amino acids. Germline assignment: CDR1 SGHTA and CDR2 FQGNSA. CDR3 region: CASSTRDRGNGYTF. The CDR3 coding sequence is TGTGCCAGCAGCACCCGGGACAGGGGGAATGGCTACACCTTC.

This clone was seen a few times. V gene TRBV7-2 combines with J gene TRBJ2-7, with TRBD1 matching 7 bases. J was trimmed by 3 bases and V by 1 base; bases with no gene match: 0. The CDR3 covers 13 residues. Per germline, CDR1 SGHTA and CDR2 FQGNSA. CDR3 region: CASSLGDSYEQYF. CDR3 nucleotides: TGTGCCAGCAGCTTAGGGGACAGCTACGAGCAGTACTTC.

The rearrangement links TRBV5-1 to TRBJ1-1; D ambiguous. V was clipped by 0 bases and J by 11 bases, with 5 bases between them. The CDR3 extends over 10 amino acids. Germline V gives CDR1 SGHRS, CDR2 YFSETQ. CDR3 sequence (DNA): TGCGCCAGCAGCTTGGTCGGGGCTTTCTTT. The encoded protein is CASSLVGAFF.

The chain is built from TRBV28 and TRBJ1-2; 8 bases are a match to TRBD1. The CDR3 has 13 amino acids. Germline CDR1 MDHEN, CDR2 SYDVKM. V was clipped by 3 bases and J by 4 bases; unmatched bases: 1. CDR3 residues: CASSFRGPYGYTF. The CDR3 nucleotides read TGTGCCAGCAGTTTCAGGGGGCCCTATGGCTACACCTTC.

V and J are TRBV3-1 (or the pseudogene TRBV3-2) and TRBJ1-2; D not resolved. Germline assignment: CDR1 LGHDT and CDR2 YNNKEL (reference sequence). This CDR3 contains 12 residues. V was cut by 1 base and J by 8 bases, with 8 bases left in between. This chain's CDR3 is CASSQGPEGYTF. CDR3 DNA sequence: TGTGCCAGCAGCCAAGGTCCGGAGGGCTACACCTTC.